The next 13 T cell receptor beta chains were all read from a single sample in a study of Ad26.COV2.S vaccination and SARS-CoV-2 variants. Treatment here: about 20 received Ad26.COV2.S at low or high dose, single or two shots; roughly 5 received placebo; per-sample allocation not given. Samples came from day 63 after the first vaccine or placebo injection. The assay was immunoSEQ multiplex PCR, and TCRdb's table has in-frame clones only and misses some. The repertoire holds 300,000 to 400,000 clones, with around nine tenths as singletons. The source was peripheral blood, collected in a trial of Ad26.COV2.S vaccine versus placebo. The receptor source for this set is a person aged 18-65 years who received the Ad26.COV2.S COVID-19 vaccine or a placebo.

The chain has TRBV27 and TRBJ1-2, with a weak D call TRBD1 (5 bases). CDR1 and CDR2 from the germline V gene are MNHEY and SMNVEV (reference sequence). There are 13 residues in the CDR3. V was pared by 6 bases and J by 5 bases, with 13 bases between. The CDR3 region is CASSIGAGYGYTF. CDR3 coding DNA: TGTGCCAGCAGCATAGGGGCAGGTTATGGCTACACCTTC.

This clone was seen a single time. This chain joins TRBV7-2 and TRBJ2-5; D may match TRBD1 or TRBD2 (5 bases each). V lost 5 bases and J 5 bases, leaving 15 bases between the germline ends. The CDR3 covers 14 residues. The germline gives CDR1 SGHTA, CDR2 FQGNSA. The CDR3 protein is CASSPLAEGETQYF. CDR3 bases: TGTGCCAGCAGCCCCCTGGCTGAGGGGGAGACCCAGTACTTC.

The rearrangement uses TRBV5-1 and TRBJ2-6; tentative D call: TRBD2 (6 bases). Per the germline V gene, CDR1 is SGHRS and CDR2 is YFSETQ. V lost 3 bases and J 1 base, leaving 8 bases between the germline ends. The CDR3 spans 15 residues. CDR3 in amino acids: CASSWDWSGANVLTF. DNA for the CDR3: TGCGCCAGCAGCTGGGACTGGTCTGGGGCCAACGTCCTGACTTTC.

This chain connects TRBV7-9 to TRBJ1-5; D unclear. This CDR3 is built from 12 residues. V was clipped by 8 bases and J by 7 bases, with 12 bases between them. CDR1 is SEHNR and CDR2 is FQNEAQ in the germline V gene (reference sequence). The CDR3 region has the DNA TGTGCCAGCGACACGTTCAACCAGCCCCAGCATTTT. As protein: CASDTFNQPQHF.

This chain joins TRBV19 and TRBJ2-2; D remains unclear. Germline-derived CDR1 and CDR2 are LNHDA and SQIVND (reference sequence). CDR3 length equals 14 residues. V lost 3 bases to trimming and J lost 2 bases, with 7 bases between them. In nucleotides, the CDR3 is TGTGCCAGTAGTATGACATTTAACACCGGGGAGCTGTTTTTT. Residues: CASSMTFNTGELFF. The full variable domain, completed using reference TRBV19 and TRBJ2-2, is DGGITQSPKYLFRKEGQNVTLSCEQNLNHDAMYWYRQDPGQGLRLIYYSQIVNDFQKGDIAEGYSVSREKKESFPLTVTSAQKNPTAFYLCASSMTFNTGELFFGEGSRLTVL.

The rearrangement joins TRBV7-2 to TRBJ1-1, with a weak D call TRBD1 (5 bases). This CDR3 spans 16 amino acids. Trimming took off 5 bases at V and 2 bases at J, with 18 bases between the two ends. Germline lookup yields CDR1 SGHTA and CDR2 FQGNSA. The CDR3 region is CASSEGLGAQNTEAFF. The CDR3 bases are TGTGCCAGCAGCGAGGGCCTCGGGGCCCAAAACACTGAAGCTTTCTTT.

The chain joins TRBV6-6 to TRBJ2-1; 9 bases are shared with TRBD1. The CDR3 has 15 amino acids. From germline, CDR1 is MNHNY and CDR2 SVGAGI (reference sequence). V lost 5 bases and J lost 6; bases outside the gene matches: 8. CDR3 sequence (DNA): TGTGCCAGCAGTCGCCGGGACAGGGTAGGCAATGAGCAGTTCTTC. Amino acids: CASSRRDRVGNEQFF.

V usage is TRBV7-9 and J usage is TRBJ2-5, with D maybe TRBD1 (5 bases). Trimming shortened V by 5 bases and J by 2 bases, and 9 bases separated the two germline ends. The CDR3 runs to 13 residues. Germline V gene lookup returns CDR1 SEHNR and CDR2 FQNEAQ (reference sequence). Here the CDR3 DNA reads TGTGCCAGCAGCCAGACAGATCAAGAGACCCAGTACTTC. Protein sequence: CASSQTDQETQYF.

CDR3 in amino acids: CASSLGYDSGELFF. DNA of the CDR3: TGCGCCAGCAGTCTAGGGTACGATTCCGGGGAGCTGTTTTTT. This chain connects TRBV5-1 to TRBJ2-2, with D uncertain. Germline assignment: CDR1 SGHRS and CDR2 YFSETQ. The V end lost 5 bases, the J end lost 6 bases, and 14 bases lay between the germline ends. This CDR3 spans 14 amino acids.

This rearrangement joins TRBV19 to TRBJ1-6; a weak D match, TRBD1 (5 bases). Germline lookup yields CDR1 LNHDA and CDR2 SQIVND (reference sequence). V lost 5 bases to trimming and J lost 11 bases, with 19 bases between them. The CDR3 extends over 15 amino acids. CDR3 coding DNA: TGTGCCAGTAGTGCTCCTCCTATGGGGCGGGCACCCCTCCACTTT. Protein sequence: CASSAPPMGRAPLHF. The full variable domain, rest sourced from reference TRBV19 and TRBJ1-6, is DGGITQSPKYLFRKEGQNVTLSCEQNLNHDAMYWYRQDPGQGLRLIYYSQIVNDFQKGDIAEGYSVSREKKESFPLTVTSAQKNPTAFYLCASSAPPMGRAPLHFGNGTRLTVT.

V gene TRBV5-1 combines with J gene TRBJ2-3; 14 bases are a match to TRBD2. Germline trimming cut 2 bases from V and 4 bases from J; bases unmatched to any gene: 12. In germline, CDR1 is SGHRS, CDR2 YFSETQ. The CDR3 has 19 amino acids. Written as DNA, the CDR3 is TGCGCCAGCAGCTTATACGGACTAGCGGGAGGTGGGCTGGCAGATACGCAGTATTTT. The encoded protein is CASSLYGLAGGGLADTQYF. The whole variable domain, filled in from reference TRBV5-1 and TRBJ2-3, reads KAGVTQTPRYLIKTRGQQVTLSCSPISGHRSVSWYQQTPGQGLQFLFEYFSETQRNKGNFPGRFSGRQFSNSRSEMNVSTLELGDSALYLCASSLYGLAGGGLADTQYFGPGTRLTVL.

The chain is built from TRBV5-6 and TRBJ2-3; TRBD2 agrees at 7 bases. The CDR3 has 15 amino acids. Germline assignment: CDR1 SGHDT and CDR2 YYEEEE. The V segment lost 2 bases and the J segment 3 bases; nucleotides outside the gene matches: 6. As DNA, the CDR3 is TGTGCCAGCAGCTTCGAGCGGGAAATGACAGATACGCAGTATTTT. Translating gives CASSFEREMTDTQYF.

This chain uses TRBV3-1 (or the pseudogene TRBV3-2) with TRBJ2-1, with a tentative D call TRBD2 (5 bases). CDR3 length: 17 amino acids. The germline V and J ends were trimmed by 5 bases and 0 bases, with 17 bases remaining between them. The germline gives CDR1 LGHDT, CDR2 YNNKEL (reference sequence). The CDR3 here is CASSSIGLSSSYNEQFF. The CDR3 DNA reads TGTGCCAGCAGCTCGATCGGACTCTCGAGCTCCTACAATGAGCAGTTCTTC.